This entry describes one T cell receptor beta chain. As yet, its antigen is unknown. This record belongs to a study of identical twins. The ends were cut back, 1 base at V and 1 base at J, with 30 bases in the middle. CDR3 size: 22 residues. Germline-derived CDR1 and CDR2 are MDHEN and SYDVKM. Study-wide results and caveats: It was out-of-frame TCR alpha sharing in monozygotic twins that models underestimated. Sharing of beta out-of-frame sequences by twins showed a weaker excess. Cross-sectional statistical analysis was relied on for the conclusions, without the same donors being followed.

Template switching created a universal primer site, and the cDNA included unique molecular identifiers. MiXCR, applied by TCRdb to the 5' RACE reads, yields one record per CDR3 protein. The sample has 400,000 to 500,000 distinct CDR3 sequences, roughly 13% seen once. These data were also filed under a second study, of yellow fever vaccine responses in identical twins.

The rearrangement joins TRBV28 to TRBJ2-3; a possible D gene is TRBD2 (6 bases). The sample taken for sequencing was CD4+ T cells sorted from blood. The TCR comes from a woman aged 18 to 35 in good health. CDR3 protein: CASSLLWPGAERPTGGTDTQYF. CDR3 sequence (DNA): TGTGCCAGCAGTTTATTATGGCCTGGGGCGGAGCGACCCACGGGAGGCACAGATACGCAGTATTTT.